The text below deals with one TCR beta chain. This record belongs to a study of control samples from healthy donors and cancer patients. Assay: immunoSEQ multiplex PCR; the TCRdb copy retains only in-frame clones and omits some. The sample includes 170,000 or so clones, approximately 94% of them seen just once. The CDR3 sequence is 15 residues long. Trimming left V 4 bases short and J 4 bases short, with 16 bases between. Germline loops: CDR1 LGHNA, CDR2 YSLEER. This TCR derives from a man aged 30 to 39 in good health. The chain links TRBV4-3 to TRBJ1-1, with D possibly being TRBD1 (6 bases). The sample taken for sequencing was blood. CDR3: CASSPGARGFTEAFF. The CDR3 DNA sequence: TGCGCCAGCAGCCCGGGGGCGCGGGGGTTCACTGAAGCTTTCTTT.